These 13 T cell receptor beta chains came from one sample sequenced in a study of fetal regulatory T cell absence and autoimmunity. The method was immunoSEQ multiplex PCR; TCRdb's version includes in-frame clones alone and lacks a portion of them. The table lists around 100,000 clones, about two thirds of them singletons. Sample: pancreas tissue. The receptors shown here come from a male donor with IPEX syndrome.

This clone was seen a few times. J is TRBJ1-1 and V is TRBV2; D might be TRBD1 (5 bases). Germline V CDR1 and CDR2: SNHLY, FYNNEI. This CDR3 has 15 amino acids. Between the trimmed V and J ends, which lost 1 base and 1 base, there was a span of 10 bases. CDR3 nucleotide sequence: TGTGCCAGCAGTGAAGGGTGGGGCAAGAACACTGAAGCTTTCTTT. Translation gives CASSEGWGKNTEAFF.

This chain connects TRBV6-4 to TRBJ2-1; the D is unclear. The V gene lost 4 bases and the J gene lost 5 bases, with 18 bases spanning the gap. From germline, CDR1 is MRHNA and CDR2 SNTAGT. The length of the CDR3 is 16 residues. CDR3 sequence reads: CASSGRPFGPHNEQFF. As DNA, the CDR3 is TGTGCCAGCAGTGGACGGCCTTTTGGGCCACACAATGAGCAGTTCTTC.

The CDR3 reads CASSLVVQETQYF. Written as DNA, the CDR3 is TGTGCCAGCAGCTTGGTAGTACAAGAGACCCAGTACTTC. The V and J genes are TRBV5-6 and TRBJ2-5; no reliable D call. The germline CDR1 and CDR2 sequences are SGHDT and YYEEEE. Trimming removed 0 bases at V and 2 bases at J, with 5 bases between. This CDR3 spans 13 amino acids.

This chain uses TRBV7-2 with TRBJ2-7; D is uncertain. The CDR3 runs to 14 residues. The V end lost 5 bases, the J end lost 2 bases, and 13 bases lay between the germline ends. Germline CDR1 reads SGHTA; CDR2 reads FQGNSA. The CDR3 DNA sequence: TGTGCCAGCAGCCACCCCCGGGCCCCCTACGAGCAGTACTTC. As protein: CASSHPRAPYEQYF.

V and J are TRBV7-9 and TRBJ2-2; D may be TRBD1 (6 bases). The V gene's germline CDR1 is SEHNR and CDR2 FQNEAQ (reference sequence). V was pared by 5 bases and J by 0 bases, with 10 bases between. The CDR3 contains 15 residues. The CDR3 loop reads CASSTRDTNTGELFF. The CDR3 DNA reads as TGTGCCAGCAGCACCCGGGACACGAACACCGGGGAGCTGTTTTTT.

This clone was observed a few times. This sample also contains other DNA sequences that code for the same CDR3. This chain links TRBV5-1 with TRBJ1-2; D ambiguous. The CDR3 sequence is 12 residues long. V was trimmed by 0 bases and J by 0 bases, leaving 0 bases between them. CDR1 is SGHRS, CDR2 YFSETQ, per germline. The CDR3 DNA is TGCGCCAGCAGCTTGGCTAACTATGGCTACACCTTC. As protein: CASSLANYGYTF.

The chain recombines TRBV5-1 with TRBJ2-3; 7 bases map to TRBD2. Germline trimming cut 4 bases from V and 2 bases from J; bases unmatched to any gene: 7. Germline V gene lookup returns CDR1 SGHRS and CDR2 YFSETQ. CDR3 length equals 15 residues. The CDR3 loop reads CASSSGTTSTDTQYF. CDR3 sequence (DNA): TGCGCCAGCAGCAGCGGGACTACCTCCACAGATACGCAGTATTTT. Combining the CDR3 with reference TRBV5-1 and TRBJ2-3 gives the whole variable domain KAGVTQTPRYLIKTRGQQVTLSCSPISGHRSVSWYQQTPGQGLQFLFEYFSETQRNKGNFPGRFSGRQFSNSRSEMNVSTLELGDSALYLCASSSGTTSTDTQYFGPGTRLTVL.

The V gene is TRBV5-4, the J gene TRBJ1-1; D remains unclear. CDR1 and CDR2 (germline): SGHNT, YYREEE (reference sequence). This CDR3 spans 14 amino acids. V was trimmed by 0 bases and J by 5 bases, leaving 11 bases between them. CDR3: CASSLEGSKTEAFF. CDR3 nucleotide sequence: TGTGCCAGCAGCTTGGAAGGATCCAAAACTGAAGCTTTCTTT. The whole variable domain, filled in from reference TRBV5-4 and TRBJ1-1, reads ETGVTQSPTHLIKTRGQQVTLRCSSQSGHNTVSWYQQALGQGPQFIFQYYREEENGRGNFPPRFSGLQFPNYSSELNVNALELDDSALYLCASSLEGSKTEAFFGQGTRLTVV.

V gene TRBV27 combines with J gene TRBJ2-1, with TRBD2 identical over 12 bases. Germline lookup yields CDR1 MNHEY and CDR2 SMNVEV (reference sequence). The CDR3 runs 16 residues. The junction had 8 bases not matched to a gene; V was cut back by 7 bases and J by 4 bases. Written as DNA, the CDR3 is TGTGCCAGCACCAAGACTAGCGGGGGTTCTTACAATGAGCAGTTCTTC. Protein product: CASTKTSGGSYNEQFF.

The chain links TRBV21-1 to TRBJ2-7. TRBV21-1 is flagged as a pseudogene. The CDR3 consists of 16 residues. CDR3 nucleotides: TGTGCCAGCAGCAAACCCGGGACCGTTAGCTCCTACGAGCAGTACTTC. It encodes CASSKPGTVSSYEQYF.

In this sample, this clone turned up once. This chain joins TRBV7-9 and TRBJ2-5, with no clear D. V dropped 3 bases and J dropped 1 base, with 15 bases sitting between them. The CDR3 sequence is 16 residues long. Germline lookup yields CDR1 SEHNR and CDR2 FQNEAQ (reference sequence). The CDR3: CASSLTLLVTQETQYF. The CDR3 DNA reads TGTGCCAGCAGCTTGACCCTTCTAGTAACCCAAGAGACCCAGTACTTC.

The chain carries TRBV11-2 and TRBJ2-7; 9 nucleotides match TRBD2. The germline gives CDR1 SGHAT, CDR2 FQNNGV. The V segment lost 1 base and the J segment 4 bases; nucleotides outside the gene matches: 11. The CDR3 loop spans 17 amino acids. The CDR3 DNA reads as TGTGCCAGCAGCTTAGGAGGTTTGGCGGGAGGGCCGTACGAGCAGTACTTC. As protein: CASSLGGLAGGPYEQYF.

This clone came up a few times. CDR3 amino acids: CASSAGRDQPQHF. For the CDR3, the DNA is TGTGCCAGCAGTGCAGGGCGGGATCAGCCCCAGCATTTT. The chain joins TRBV6-4 to TRBJ1-5; D is perhaps TRBD1 (5 bases). Trimming removed 4 bases from V and 5 bases from J, with 9 bases in between. Germline V gene sequence: CDR1 MRHNA, CDR2 SNTAGT. The CDR3 is 13 residues long.